The entry below gives a single T cell receptor beta chain sequence along with its context. As yet, its antigen is unknown. The donors were healthy bone marrow donors. This entry belongs to a study of cytomegalovirus exposure and HLA in healthy donors. Primers: 60 Vbeta forward and 13 Jbeta reverse. Profiling relied on immunoSEQ multiplex PCR, and the TCRdb table lists in-frame clones only, not all of them. The sample holds 120,000 or so clones, 70% to 85% seen once. Notes on the study in general: Further analysis was carried out later, and it showed several of the most significant clusters appearing linked to common viral pathogens. A classifier reportedly called cytomegalovirus status with high sensitivity and specificity.

The J segment lost 6 bases and the V segment lost 0 bases, leaving 4 bases of the junction unmatched. This CDR3 region has 15 residues. Germline CDR1 and CDR2: LNHDA and SQIVND (reference sequence). The TCR originated in a man aged 18 to 30 in good health and CMV-seronegative. Sequenced: PBMCs. The rearrangement uses TRBV19 and TRBJ1-5; 8 positions match TRBD1. CDR3 protein: CASSIDGTGLQPQHF. The CDR3 DNA reads as TGTGCCAGTAGTATAGACGGGACAGGCCTTCAGCCCCAGCATTTT. The full variable domain, with the rest looked up from reference TRBV19 and TRBJ1-5, is DGGITQSPKYLFRKEGQNVTLSCEQNLNHDAMYWYRQDPGQGLRLIYYSQIVNDFQKGDIAEGYSVSREKKESFPLTVTSAQKNPTAFYLCASSIDGTGLQPQHFGDGTRLSIL.